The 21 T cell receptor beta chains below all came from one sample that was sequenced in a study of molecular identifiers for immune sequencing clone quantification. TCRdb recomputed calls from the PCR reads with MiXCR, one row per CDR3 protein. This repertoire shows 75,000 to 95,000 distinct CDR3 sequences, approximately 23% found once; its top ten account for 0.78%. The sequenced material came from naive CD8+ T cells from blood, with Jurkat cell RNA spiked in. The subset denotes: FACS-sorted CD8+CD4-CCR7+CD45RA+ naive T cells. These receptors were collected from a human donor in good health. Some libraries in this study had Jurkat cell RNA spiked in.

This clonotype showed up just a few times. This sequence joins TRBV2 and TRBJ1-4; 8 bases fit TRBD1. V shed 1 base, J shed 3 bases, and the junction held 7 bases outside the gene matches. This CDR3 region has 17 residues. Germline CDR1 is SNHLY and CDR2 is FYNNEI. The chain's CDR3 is CASSEGVRGPPNEKLFF. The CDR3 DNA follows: TGTGCCAGCAGTGAAGGGGTCAGGGGGCCCCCTAATGAAAAACTGTTTTTT.

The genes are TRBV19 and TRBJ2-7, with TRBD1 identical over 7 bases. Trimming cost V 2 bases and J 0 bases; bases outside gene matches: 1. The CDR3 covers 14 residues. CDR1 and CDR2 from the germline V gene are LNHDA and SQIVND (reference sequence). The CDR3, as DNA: TGTGCCAGTAGTATAACAGGGGCCTCCTACGAGCAGTACTTC. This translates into CASSITGASYEQYF.

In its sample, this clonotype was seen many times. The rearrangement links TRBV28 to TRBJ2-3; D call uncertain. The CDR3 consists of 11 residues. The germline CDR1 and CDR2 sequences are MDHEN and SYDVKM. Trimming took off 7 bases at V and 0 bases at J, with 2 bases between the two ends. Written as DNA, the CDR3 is TGTGCCAGCAACAGCACAGATACGCAGTATTTT. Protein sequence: CASNSTDTQYF.

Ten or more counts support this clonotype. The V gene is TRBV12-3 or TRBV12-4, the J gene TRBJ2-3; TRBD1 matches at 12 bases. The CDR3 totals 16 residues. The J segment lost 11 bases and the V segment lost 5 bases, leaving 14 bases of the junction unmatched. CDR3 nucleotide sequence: TGTGCCAGCAGTGACCGGGACAGGGGGCCGGAAGGGATGCAGTATTTT. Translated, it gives CASSDRDRGPEGMQYF.

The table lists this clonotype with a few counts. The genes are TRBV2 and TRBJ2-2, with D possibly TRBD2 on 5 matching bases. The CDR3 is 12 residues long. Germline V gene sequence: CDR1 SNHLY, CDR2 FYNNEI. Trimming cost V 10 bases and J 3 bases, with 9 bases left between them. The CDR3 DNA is TGTGCCACCCCCGGGGACACCGGGGAGCTGTTTTTT. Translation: CATPGDTGELFF.

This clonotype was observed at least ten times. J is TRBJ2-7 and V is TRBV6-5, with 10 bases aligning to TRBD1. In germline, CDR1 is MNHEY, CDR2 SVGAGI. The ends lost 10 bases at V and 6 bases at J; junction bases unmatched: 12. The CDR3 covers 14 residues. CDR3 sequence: CATSLHGTGAEQYF. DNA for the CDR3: TGTGCCACCTCATTGCACGGGACAGGGGCCGAGCAGTACTTC.

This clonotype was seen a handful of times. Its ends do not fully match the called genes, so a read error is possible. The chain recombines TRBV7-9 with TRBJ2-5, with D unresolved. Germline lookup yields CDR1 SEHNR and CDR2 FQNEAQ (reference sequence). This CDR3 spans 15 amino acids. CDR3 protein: CASSSIRTEQEPQYF. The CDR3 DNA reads TGTGCCAGCAGCTCTATACGGACGGAACAAGAGCCCCAGTACTTC.

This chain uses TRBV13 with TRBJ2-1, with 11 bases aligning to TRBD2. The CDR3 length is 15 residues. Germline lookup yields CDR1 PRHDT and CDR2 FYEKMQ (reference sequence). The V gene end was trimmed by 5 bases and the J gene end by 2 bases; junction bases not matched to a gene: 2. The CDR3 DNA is TGTGCCAGCAGCCCGGGACTAGCGGCCTACAATGAGCAGTTCTTC. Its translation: CASSPGLAAYNEQFF.

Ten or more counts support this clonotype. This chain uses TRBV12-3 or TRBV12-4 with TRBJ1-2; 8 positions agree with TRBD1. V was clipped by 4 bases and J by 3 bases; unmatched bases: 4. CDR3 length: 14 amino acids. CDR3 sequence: CASSSTGEDYGYTF. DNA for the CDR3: TGTGCCAGCAGTTCGACAGGGGAGGACTATGGCTACACCTTC.

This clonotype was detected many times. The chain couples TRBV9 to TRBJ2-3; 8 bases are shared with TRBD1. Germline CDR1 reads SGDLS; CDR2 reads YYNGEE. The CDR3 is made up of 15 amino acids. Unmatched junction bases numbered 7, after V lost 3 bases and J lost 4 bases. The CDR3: CASSAGQGLADTQYF. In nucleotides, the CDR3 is TGTGCCAGCAGCGCCGGACAGGGACTGGCAGATACGCAGTATTTT.

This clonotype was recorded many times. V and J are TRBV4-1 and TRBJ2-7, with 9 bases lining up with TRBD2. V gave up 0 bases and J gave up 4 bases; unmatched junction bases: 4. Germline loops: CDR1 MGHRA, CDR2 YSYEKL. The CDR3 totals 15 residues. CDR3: CASSQDIAGVYEQYF. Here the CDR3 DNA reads TGCGCCAGCAGCCAAGATATAGCGGGGGTTTACGAGCAGTACTTC.

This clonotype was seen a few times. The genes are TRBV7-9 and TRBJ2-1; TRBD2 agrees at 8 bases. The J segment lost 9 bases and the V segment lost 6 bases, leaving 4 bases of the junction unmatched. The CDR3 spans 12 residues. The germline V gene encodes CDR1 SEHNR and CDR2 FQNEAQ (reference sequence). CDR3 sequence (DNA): TGTGCCAGCAGATCACTAGCGGCTGAGCAGTTCTTC. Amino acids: CASRSLAAEQFF.

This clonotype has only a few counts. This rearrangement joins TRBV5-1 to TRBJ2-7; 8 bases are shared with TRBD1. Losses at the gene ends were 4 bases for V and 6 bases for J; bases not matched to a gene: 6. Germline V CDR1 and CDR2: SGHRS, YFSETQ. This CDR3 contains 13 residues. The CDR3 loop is CASSPSTGGEQYF. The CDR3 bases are TGCGCCAGCAGCCCCTCAACAGGGGGCGAGCAGTACTTC.

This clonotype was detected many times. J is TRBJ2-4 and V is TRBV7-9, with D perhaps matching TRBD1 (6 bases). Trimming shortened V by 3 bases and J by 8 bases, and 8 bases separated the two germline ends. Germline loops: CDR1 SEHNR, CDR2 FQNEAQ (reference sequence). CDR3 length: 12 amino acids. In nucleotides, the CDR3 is TGTGCCAGCAGCTTTCAGGGGTACATTCAGTACTTC. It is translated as CASSFQGYIQYF.

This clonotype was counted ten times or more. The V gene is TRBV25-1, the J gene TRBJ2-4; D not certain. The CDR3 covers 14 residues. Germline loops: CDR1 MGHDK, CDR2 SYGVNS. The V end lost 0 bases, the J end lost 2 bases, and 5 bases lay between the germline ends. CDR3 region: CASSEYQTKNIQYF. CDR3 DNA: TGTGCCAGCAGTGAATATCAGACCAAAAACATTCAGTACTTC.

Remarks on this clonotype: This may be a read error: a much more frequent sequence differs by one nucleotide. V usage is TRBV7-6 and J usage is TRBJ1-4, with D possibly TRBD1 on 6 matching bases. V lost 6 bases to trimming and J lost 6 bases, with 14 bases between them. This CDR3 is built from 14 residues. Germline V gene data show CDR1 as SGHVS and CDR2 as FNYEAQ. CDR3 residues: CASRIQGVDEKLFF. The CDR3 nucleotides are TGTGCCAGCAGAATACAGGGTGTGGATGAAAAACTGTTTTTT. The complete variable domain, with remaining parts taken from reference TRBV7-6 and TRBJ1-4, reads GAGVSQSPRYKVTKRGQDVALRCDPISGHVSLYWYRQALGQGPEFLTYFNYEAQQDKSGLPNDRFSAERPEGSISTLTIQRTEQRDSAMYRCASRIQGVDEKLFFGSGTQLSVL.

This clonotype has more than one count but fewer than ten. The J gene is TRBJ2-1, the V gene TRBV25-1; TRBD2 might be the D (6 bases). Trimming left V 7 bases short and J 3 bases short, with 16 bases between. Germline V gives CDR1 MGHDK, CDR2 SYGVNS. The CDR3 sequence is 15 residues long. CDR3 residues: CASTRGGLLYNEQFF. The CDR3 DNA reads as TGTGCCAGCACGCGGGGCGGTTTACTCTACAATGAGCAGTTCTTC.

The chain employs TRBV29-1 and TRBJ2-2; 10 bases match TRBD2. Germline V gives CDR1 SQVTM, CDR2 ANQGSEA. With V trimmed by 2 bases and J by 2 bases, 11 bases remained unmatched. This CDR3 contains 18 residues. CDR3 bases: TGCAGCGTTGAATCGTCTGGGGGACTAGCGAGCAACACCGGGGAGCTGTTTTTT. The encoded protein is CSVESSGGLASNTGELFF.

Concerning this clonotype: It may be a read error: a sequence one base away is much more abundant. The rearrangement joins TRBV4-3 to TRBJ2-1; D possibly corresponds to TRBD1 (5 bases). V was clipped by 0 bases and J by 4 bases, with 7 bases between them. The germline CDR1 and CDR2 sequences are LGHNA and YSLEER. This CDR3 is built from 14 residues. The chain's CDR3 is CASSQDQGYNEQFF. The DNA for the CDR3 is TGCGCCAGCAGCCAAGATCAGGGATACAATGAGCAGTTCTTC.

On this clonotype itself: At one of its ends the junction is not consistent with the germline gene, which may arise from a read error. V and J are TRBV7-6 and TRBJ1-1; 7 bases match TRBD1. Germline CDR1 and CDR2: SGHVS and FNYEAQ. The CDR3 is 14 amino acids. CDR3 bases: TGTGCCAGCAGCTTAGAAGGACAGGCCGGAGAAGCTTCCTTT. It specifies CASSLEGQAGEASF.

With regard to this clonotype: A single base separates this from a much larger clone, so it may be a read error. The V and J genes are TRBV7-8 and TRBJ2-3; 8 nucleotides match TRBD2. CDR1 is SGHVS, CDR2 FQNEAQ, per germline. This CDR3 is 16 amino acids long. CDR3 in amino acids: CTSSLRVAGLTDTQYF. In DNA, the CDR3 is TGTACCAGCAGCTTACGTGTAGCGGGGCTCACAGATACGCAGTATTTT.